The 8 T cell receptor beta chains listed next were all sequenced from one sample in a study of cytomegalovirus exposure and HLA in healthy donors. Primers included in the PCR were 60 Vbeta and 13 Jbeta primers. The assay was immunoSEQ multiplex PCR, and TCRdb's table has in-frame clones only and misses some. This sample has more than 140,000 clones, with more than 60% found just once. The sequencing input was PBMCs. The origin of the receptors is a man in his forties in good health and CMV-seronegative.

The chain uses TRBV5-4 and TRBJ2-5, with D possibly matching TRBD2 (7 bases). Germline assignment: CDR1 SGHNT and CDR2 YYREEE (reference sequence). V dropped 4 bases and J dropped 0 bases, with 19 bases sitting between them. The CDR3 spans 17 residues. CDR3 DNA sequence: TGTGCCAGCAGCGGGGGGGCGGGGCCTACTTACCAAGAGACCCAGTACTTC. It yields the protein CASSGGAGPTYQETQYF.

The chain has TRBV15 and TRBJ1-4, with D unclear. V was shortened by 0 bases and J by 8 bases, with 7 bases between the two germline ends. Germline CDR1 LNHNV, CDR2 YYDKDF (reference sequence). This CDR3 is built from 13 residues. CDR3 sequence reads: CATSRDRSEKLFF. The DNA of the CDR3 is TGTGCCACCAGCAGAGACCGAAGCGAAAAACTGTTTTTT. Filled out from reference TRBV15 and TRBJ1-4, the complete variable domain reads DAMVIQNPRYQVTQFGKPVTLSCSQTLNHNVMYWYQQKSSQAPKLLFHYYDKDFNNEADTPDNFQSRRPNTSFCFLDIRSPGLGDTAMYLCATSRDRSEKLFFGSGTQLSVL.

The gene calls are TRBV5-6 and TRBJ1-1; D might be TRBD1 (6 bases). The V gene lost 2 bases and the J gene lost 7 bases, with 9 bases spanning the gap. The CDR3 length is 12 residues. In germline, CDR1 is SGHDT, CDR2 YYEEEE. The CDR3 DNA sequence: TGTGCCAGCAGCTTACAGGGAGTTGAAGCTTTCTTT. The encoded protein is CASSLQGVEAFF.

The V gene is TRBV28, the J gene TRBJ1-4; TRBD1 matches 9 bases. This CDR3 spans 16 amino acids. With V trimmed by 4 bases and J by 6 bases, 9 bases remained unmatched. Germline CDR1 reads MDHEN; CDR2 reads SYDVKM. The CDR3 region is CASSSPGGTGYEKLFF. For the CDR3, the DNA is TGTGCCAGCAGTTCACCAGGGGGGACAGGGTATGAAAAACTGTTTTTT.

This clone has only one observation. The gene calls are TRBV6-1 and TRBJ2-5; TRBD1 matches at 7 bases. Unmatched junction bases numbered 7, after V lost 4 bases and J lost 2 bases. Germline CDR1 and CDR2: MNHNS and SASEGT. This CDR3 region has 15 residues. CDR3 nucleotide sequence: TGTGCCAGCAGTGCCCAGACAGGGCCGCAAGAGACCCAGTACTTC. It translates to CASSAQTGPQETQYF.

The chain joins TRBV4-2 to TRBJ1-5; 7 nucleotides line up with TRBD1. CDR1 LGHNA and CDR2 YNFKEQ come from the germline V gene. Trimming cost V 1 base and J 12 bases; bases outside gene matches: 9. This CDR3 has 14 residues. The CDR3 region has the DNA TGTGCCAGCAGCCAAGGACAGGGTACAGAAGGCCAGCATTTT. Translation gives CASSQGQGTEGQHF.

This clone was counted once. The chain couples TRBV4-2 to TRBJ1-5; 8 bases fit TRBD1. J lost 7 bases, V lost 4 bases, and 9 bases had no gene match. Germline values: CDR1 LGHNA, CDR2 YNFKEQ. This CDR3 comprises 15 residues. CDR3 nucleotide sequence: TGTGCCAGCAGCCGAGAAGACAGGGGTGGACAGCCCCAGCATTTT. Protein: CASSREDRGGQPQHF.

This rearrangement joins TRBV11-1 to TRBJ2-2; D perhaps matches TRBD2 (7 bases). Trimming took off 5 bases at V and 3 bases at J, with 16 bases between the two ends. The CDR3 sequence is 16 residues long. Germline V lookup: CDR1 SGHAT, CDR2 FQDESV (reference sequence). The CDR3, as DNA: TGTGCCAGCAGCCTAAACGCGGGGGCCGACACCGGGGAGCTGTTTTTT. Its translation is CASSLNAGADTGELFF.